This T cell receptor (beta chain) came from a study of OX40 agonist ivuxolimab in advanced cancers. Findings and caveats of the study: Some nonresponders also had low normalized T-cell clonal expansion. Within 6 weeks, CD4+ and CD8+ blood T cells expanded clonally at 0.1 to 3.0 mg/kg. The study found that CD8+ T cells averaged more expanded clones than CD4+.

Profiling relied on immunoSEQ multiplex PCR, and the TCRdb table lists in-frame clones only, not all of them. This table has some 70,000 clones, roughly 90% appearing once. As for this clone: Its specificity is unknown.

The input for sequencing was CD4+ or CD8+ T cells sorted from blood, taken in a trial of the OX40 agonist ivuxolimab. This sequence was found in an adult with an advanced solid tumor such as melanoma, head and neck, liver or kidney cancer.

The CDR3 sequence is CAIKGGNTDTQYF. DNA of the CDR3: TGTGCCATCAAAGGGGGAAACACAGATACGCAGTATTTT. The V and J genes are TRBV27 and TRBJ2-3; the D gene is possibly TRBD1 (6 bases). There are 13 residues in the CDR3. Between the trimmed V and J ends, which lost 10 bases and 2 bases, there was a span of 13 bases. Per the germline V gene, CDR1 is MNHEY and CDR2 is SMNVEV (reference sequence).